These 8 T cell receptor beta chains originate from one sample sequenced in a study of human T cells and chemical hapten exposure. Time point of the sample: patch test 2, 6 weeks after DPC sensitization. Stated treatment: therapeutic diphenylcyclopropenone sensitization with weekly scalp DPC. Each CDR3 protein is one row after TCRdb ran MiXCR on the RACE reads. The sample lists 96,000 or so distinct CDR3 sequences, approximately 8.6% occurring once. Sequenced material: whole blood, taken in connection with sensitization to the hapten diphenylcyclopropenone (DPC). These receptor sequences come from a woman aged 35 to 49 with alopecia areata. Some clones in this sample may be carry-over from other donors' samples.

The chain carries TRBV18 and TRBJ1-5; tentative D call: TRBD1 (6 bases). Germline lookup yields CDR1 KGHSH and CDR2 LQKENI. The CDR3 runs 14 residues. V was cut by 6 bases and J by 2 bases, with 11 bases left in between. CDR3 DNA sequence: TGTGCCAGCTCCACGGGGGCGGGCAATCAGCCCCAGCATTTT. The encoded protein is CASSTGAGNQPQHF.

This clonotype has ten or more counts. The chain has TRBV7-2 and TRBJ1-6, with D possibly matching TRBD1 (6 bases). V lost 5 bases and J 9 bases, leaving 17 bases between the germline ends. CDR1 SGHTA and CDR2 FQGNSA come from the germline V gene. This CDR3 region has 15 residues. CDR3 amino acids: CASSLGGRVASPLHF. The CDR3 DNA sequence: TGTGCCAGCAGCCTAGGGGGGAGGGTGGCTTCACCCCTCCACTTT.

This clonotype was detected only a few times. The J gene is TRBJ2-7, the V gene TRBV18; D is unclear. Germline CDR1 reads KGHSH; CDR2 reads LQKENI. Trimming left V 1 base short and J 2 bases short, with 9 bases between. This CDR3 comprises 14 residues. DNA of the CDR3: TGTGCCAGCTCACCACGGCCCGGAGCCTACGAGCAGTACTTC. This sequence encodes CASSPRPGAYEQYF.

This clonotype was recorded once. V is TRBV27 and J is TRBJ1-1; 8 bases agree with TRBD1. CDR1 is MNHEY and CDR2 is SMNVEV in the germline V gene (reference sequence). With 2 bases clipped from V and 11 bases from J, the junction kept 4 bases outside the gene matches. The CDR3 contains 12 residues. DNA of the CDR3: TGTGCCAGCAGTTTACCGGACAGGGTGGCTTTCTTT. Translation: CASSLPDRVAFF.

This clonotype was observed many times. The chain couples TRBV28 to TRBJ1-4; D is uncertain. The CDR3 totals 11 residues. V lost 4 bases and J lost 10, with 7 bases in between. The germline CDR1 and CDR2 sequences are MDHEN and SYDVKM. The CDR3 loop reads CASSSPRKLFF. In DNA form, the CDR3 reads TGTGCCAGCAGTTCTCCCCGAAAACTGTTTTTT.

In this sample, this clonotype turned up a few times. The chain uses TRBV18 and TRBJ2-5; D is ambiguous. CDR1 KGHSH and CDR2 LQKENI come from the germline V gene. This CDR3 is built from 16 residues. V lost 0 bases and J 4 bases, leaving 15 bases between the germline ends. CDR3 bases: TGTGCCAGCTCACCACCAAATCACTACGGATTAGAGACCCAGTACTTC. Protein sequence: CASSPPNHYGLETQYF.

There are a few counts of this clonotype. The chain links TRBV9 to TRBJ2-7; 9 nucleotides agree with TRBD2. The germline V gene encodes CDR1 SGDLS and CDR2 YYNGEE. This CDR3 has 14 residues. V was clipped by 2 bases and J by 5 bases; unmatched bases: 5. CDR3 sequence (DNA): TGTGCCAGCAGCGTTAGCGGGAGTCCGGACGAGCAGTACTTC. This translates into CASSVSGSPDEQYF.

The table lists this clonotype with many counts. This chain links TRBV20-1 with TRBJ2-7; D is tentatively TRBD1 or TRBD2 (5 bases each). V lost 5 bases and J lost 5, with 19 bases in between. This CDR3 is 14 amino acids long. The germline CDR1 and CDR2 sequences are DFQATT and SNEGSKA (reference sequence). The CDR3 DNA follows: TGCAGTGCTGCGCTGGGGGACGCTCGCGACGAGCAGTACTTC. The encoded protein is CSAALGDARDEQYF.